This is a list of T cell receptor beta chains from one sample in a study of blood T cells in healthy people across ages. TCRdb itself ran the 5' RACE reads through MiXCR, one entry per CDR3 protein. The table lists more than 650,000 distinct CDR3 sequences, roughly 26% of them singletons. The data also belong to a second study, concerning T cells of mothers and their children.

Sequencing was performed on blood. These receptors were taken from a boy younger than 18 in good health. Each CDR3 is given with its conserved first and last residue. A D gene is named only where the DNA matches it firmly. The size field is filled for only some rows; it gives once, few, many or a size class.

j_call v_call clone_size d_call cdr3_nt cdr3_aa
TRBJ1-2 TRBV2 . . TGTGCCAGCAGTGATTATCAGGGGAGGAACTATGGCTACACCTTC CASSDYQGRNYGYTF
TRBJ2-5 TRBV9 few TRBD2 TGTGCCAGCAGCGTAGGAGGGACTAGCGGCCGGAAAGAGACCCAGTACTTC CASSVGGTSGRKETQYF
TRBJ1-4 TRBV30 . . TGTGCCTGGAGTGACAGGGCGTACCCTATACTGTTTTTT CAWSDRAYPILFF
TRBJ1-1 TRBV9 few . TGTGCCAGCAGCGTAGCGTACGCCACGGGGGCGAACACTGAAGCTTTCTTT CASSVAYATGANTEAFF
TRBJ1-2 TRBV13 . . TGTGCCAGCAGCTTAGGCCCTCTGCGGGAGGAGAACTATGGCTACACCTTC CASSLGPLREENYGYTF
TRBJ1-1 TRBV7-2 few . TGTGCCAGCAGCCCCCTAAAAATCGGTGTGAGGGGCACTGAAGCTTTCTTT CASSPLKIGVRGTEAFF
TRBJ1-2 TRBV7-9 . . TGTGCCAGTAGCCCAGAGGGGGGCTGGGAGGGCTACACCTTC CASSPEGGWEGYTF
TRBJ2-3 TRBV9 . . TGTGCCAGCAGGGGCGACAGCGCAGATACGCAGTATTTT CASRGDSADTQYF
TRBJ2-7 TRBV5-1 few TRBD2 TGCGCCAGCAGCCCCCCGGGACTAGCGGCGAACGAGCAGTACTTC CASSPPGLAANEQYF
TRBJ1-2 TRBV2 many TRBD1 TGTGCCAGCAGTCGGGACAGGGCGTATGGCTACACCTTC CASSRDRAYGYTF
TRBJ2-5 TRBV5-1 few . TGCGCCAGCAGCCTAGGAAAGTGGGAGGCCCAGTACTTC CASSLGKWEAQYF
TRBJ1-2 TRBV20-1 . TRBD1 TGCAGTGCTAGTTCCAGGGGGTACTATGGCTACACCTTC CSASSRGYYGYTF
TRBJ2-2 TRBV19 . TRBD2 TGTGCCAGTAGTATAGCATCGCTAGCGGGAGCCACCGGGGAGCTGTTTTTT CASSIASLAGATGELFF
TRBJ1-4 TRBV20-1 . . TGCAGTGCTAGGGGACCCGATGAAAAACTGTTTTTT CSARGPDEKLFF
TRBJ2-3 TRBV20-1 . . TGCAGTGCTAGTGTCCCGCCTGATACGCAGTATTTT CSASVPPDTQYF
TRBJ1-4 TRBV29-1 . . TGCAGCGTTGAGGGGGTAACGGATGAAAAACTGTTTTTT CSVEGVTDEKLFF
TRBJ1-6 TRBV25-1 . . TGTGCCAGCAGTGCGCAGGGACTTAATTCACCCCTCCACTTT CASSAQGLNSPLHF
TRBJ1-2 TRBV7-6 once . TGCCCCACAAAGGGCTACACCTTC CPTKGYTF
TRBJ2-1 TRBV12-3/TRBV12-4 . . TGTGCCAGCAGTCCCCTCCGGGCAGGGTACAATGAGCAGTTCTTC CASSPLRAGYNEQFF
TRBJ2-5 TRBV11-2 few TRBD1 TGTGCCAGCAGCTTTCCCGGGACAGTTCGAGAGACCCAGTACTTC CASSFPGTVRETQYF
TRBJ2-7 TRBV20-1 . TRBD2 TGCAGTCTTCGAAAAGCGGGGGTAACCTACGAGCAGTACTTC CSLRKAGVTYEQYF
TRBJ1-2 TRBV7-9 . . TGTGCCAGCAGCTTAGAAGGGGGGGCGGCTGGCTACACCTTC CASSLEGGAAGYTF
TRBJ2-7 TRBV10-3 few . TGTGCCATGGGTCCTAGCGTCTCCTACGAGCAGTACTTC CAMGPSVSYEQYF
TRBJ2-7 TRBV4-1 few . TGCGCCAGCAGCCAAGATCAAGAGGGGACCTACGAGCAGTACTTC CASSQDQEGTYEQYF
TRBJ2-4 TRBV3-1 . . TGTGCCAGCAGCCAAGATCAGAGCACTCGAAGGGTGAAAAACATTCAGTACTTC CASSQDQSTRRVKNIQYF
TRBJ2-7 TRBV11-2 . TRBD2 TGTGCCAGCACTATGGGGGGGTACGAGCAGTACTTC CASTMGGYEQYF
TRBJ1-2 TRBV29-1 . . TGCAGCGTGGAGGGTCAAGGGGTTGGCTACACCTTC CSVEGQGVGYTF
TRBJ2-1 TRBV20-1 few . TGCAGTGCTAGAGGGGCTGACCTTTTCTACAATGAGCAGTTCTTC CSARGADLFYNEQFF
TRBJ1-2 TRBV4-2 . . TGTGCCAGCAGCCAAGAGAGTACTTGGAGGGCTCGGTATGGCTACACCTTC CASSQESTWRARYGYTF
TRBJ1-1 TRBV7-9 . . TGTGCCAGCAGCTTAGAGGCGTTGGACCTTGAAGCTCTCTTT CASSLEALDLEALF
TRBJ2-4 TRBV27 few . TGTGCCAGCAGTTTATCGGCCAAAAACATTCAGTACTTC CASSLSAKNIQYF
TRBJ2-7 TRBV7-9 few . TGTGCCAGCACATCAGGGGCTAGCGCTTCCTACGAGCAGTACTTC CASTSGASASYEQYF
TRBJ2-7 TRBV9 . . TGTACCAGCAGCCCGACGCGGAAACCCTACGAGCAGTACTTC CTSSPTRKPYEQYF
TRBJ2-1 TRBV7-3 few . TGTGCCAGCAGCTTCGCGGCCAGCTCCTACAATGAGCAGTTCTTC CASSFAASSYNEQFF
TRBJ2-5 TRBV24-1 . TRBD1 TGTGCCACCAGTGACCCGGGACAGGGGGGGGACAATGAGCAGCTCTTC CATSDPGQGGDNEQLF
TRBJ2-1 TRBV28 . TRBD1 TGTGCCAGCAGTACCGGGACAGGGTCCAACAATGAGCAGTTCTTC CASSTGTGSNNEQFF
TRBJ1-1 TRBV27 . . TGTGCCAGCAGCCCGGGCATTGGCACTGAAGCTTTCTTT CASSPGIGTEAFF
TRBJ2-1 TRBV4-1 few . TGCGCCAGCAGCCAAGATCCCTGGCGGGACAGTTACTACAATGAGCAGTTCTTC CASSQDPWRDSYYNEQFF
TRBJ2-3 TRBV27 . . TGTGCCAGCAGTACGACCAGGGATACGCAGTATTTT CASSTTRDTQYF
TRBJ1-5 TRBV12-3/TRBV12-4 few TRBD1 TGTGCCAGCAGTTTGACAGGGGGCGTTGGAAGTCAGCCCCAGCATTTT CASSLTGGVGSQPQHF